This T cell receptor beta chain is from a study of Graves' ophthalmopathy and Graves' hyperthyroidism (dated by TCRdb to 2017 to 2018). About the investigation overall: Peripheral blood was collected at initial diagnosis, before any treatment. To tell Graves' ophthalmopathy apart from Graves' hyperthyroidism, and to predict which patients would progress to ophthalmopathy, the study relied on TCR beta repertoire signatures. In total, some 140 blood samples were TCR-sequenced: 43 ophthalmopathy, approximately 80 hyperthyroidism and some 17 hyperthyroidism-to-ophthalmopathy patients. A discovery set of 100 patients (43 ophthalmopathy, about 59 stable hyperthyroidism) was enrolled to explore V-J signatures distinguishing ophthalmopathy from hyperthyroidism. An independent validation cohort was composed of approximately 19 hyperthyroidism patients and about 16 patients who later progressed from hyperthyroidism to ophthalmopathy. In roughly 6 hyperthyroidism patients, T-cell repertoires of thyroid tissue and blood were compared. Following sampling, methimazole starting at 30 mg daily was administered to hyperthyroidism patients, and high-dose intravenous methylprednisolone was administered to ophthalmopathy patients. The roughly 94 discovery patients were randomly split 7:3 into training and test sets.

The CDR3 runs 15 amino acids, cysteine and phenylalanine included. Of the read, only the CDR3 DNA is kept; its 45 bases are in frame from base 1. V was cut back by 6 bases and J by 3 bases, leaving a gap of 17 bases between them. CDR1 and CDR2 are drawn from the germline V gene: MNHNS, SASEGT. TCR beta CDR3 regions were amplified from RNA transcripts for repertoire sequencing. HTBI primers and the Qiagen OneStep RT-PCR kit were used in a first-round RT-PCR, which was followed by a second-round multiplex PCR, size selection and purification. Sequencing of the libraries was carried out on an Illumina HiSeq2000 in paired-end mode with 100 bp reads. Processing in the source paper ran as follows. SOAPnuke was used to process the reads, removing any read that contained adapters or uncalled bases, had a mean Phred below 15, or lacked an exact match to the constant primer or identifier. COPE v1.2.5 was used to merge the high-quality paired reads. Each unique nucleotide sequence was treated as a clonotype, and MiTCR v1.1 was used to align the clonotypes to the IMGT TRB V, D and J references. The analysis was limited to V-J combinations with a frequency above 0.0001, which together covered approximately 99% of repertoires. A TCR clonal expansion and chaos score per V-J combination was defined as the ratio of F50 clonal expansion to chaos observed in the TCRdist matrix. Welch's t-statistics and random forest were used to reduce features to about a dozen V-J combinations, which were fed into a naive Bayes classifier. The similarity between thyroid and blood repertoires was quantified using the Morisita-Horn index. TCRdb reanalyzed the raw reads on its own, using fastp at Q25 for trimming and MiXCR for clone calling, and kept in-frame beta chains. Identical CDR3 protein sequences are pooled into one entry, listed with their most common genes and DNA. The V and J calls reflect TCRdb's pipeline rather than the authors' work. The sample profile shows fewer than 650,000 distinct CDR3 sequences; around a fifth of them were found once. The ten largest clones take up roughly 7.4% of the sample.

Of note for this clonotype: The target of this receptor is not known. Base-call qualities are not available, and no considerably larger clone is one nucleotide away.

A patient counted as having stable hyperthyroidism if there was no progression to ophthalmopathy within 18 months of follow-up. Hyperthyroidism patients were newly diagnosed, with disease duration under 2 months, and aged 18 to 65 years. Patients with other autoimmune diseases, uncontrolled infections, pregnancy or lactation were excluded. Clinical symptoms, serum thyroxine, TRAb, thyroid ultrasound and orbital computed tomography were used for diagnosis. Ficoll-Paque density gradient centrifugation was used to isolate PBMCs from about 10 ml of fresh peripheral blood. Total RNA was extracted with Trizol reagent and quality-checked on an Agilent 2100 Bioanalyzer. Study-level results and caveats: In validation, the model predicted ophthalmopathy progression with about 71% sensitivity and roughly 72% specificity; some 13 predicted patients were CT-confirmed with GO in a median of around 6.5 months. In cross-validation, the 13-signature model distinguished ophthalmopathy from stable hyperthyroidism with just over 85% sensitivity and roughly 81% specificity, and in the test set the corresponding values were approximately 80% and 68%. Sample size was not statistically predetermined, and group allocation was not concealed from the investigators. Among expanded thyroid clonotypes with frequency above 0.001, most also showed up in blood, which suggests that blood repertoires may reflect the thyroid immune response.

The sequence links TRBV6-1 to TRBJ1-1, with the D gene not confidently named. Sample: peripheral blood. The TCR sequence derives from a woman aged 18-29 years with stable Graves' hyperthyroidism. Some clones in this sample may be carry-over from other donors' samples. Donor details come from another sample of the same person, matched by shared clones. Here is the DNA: TGTGCCAGCAGCAACTTCCAGGTTCCAGACACTGAAGCTTTCTTT. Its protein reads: CASSNFQVPDTEAFF.